This T cell receptor (beta chain) originates from a study of PD-L1 blockade in urothelial cancer. In the study overall: At 6 weeks and at 3 weeks (second dose) after treatment start, blood was analyzed.

Trimming cost V 4 bases and J 4 bases; bases outside gene matches: 15. Germline lookup yields CDR1 SGHTS and CDR2 YDEGEE. This CDR3 has 18 residues. Specified time point: peripheral blood 6 weeks after treatment start. Here immunoSEQ multiplex PCR was the method, and the copy in TCRdb shows in-frame clones only, minus some. The table records about 130,000 clones, approximately 85% of them present only once. The chain combines TRBV5-8 with TRBJ2-5; 11 bases align to TRBD2. This receptor was obtained from a man aged 45-60 years with urothelial cancer. Here the sequenced sample was PBMCs, taken around atezolizumab (anti-PD-L1) treatment. The CDR3 DNA is TGTGCCAGCAGCGTTGGAGGGACTAGCGGTCCTCTGGGAGAGACCCAGTACTTC. It yields the protein CASSVGGTSGPLGETQYF.